This T cell receptor beta chain stems from a study of shared clonotypes between healthy human individuals. TCRdb keeps only in-frame clones here, not all; method: immunoSEQ multiplex PCR. This table holds 2 million to 2.5 million clones, approximately 94% found once. The CDR3 runs 15 residues. V usage is TRBV21-1 and J usage is TRBJ1-5. TRBV21-1 is designated a pseudogene. The sequence derives from a man aged 18 to 29 in good health. The sample comprised naive CD4+ T cells sorted from blood. Subset meaning: CD45RA+ positively selected. This CDR3 reads CASSNCALTGQPQHF. CDR3 nucleotide sequence: TGTGCCAGCAGCAATTGCGCCTTGACTGGTCAGCCCCAGCATTTT.